Listed below are T cell receptor beta chains from one sample, sequenced in a study of blood T cells in healthy people across ages. TCRdb reprocessed the 5' RACE reads via MiXCR and lists one record per CDR3 protein. The sample has hundreds of thousands of distinct CDR3 sequences; roughly 46% are singletons. Sample: blood. The receptors originated from a man at least 80 years old in good health. The conserved cysteine and the conserved F or W are not part of the CDR3 here. The order of the fields is V gene, J gene, clone size, CDR3 protein. Clone sizes are given selectively: once, few, many, or a class where the clone is expanded.

>TRBV6-2/TRBV6-3|TRBJ2-1|many
ASRPGVGLAALDEQF
>TRBV20-1|TRBJ1-3|.
SAPRQKSGNTIY
>TRBV29-1|TRBJ2-5|.
GGRTLEETQY
>TRBV7-3|TRBJ2-7|many
ASSLAGGVYEQY
>TRBV5-1|TRBJ2-3|few
ASSPNTRGQTDTQY
>TRBV28|TRBJ2-1|many
ASSQEYNEQF
>TRBV21-1|TRBJ2-4|.
ASSKVLTATKNIQY
>TRBV9|TRBJ2-7|few
ASSAGMINYEQY
>TRBV27|TRBJ2-1|.
ASRRKGEQF
>TRBV20-1|TRBJ2-1|.
SARDGGLFEQF
>TRBV7-2|TRBJ2-1|.
ASSHATAQTQF
>TRBV28|TRBJ2-1|.
ASSLPGTSSSYNEQF
>TRBV11-2|TRBJ2-4|once
ASSLTGGQNIQY
>TRBV7-9|TRBJ2-1|.
ASSLAKNYNEQF
>TRBV12-3/TRBV12-4|TRBJ2-3|.
ASSFQVWATDTQY
>TRBV13|TRBJ1-2|.
ASSLMGQEYGYT
>TRBV5-6|TRBJ1-1|.
ASSLQALYTEAF
>TRBV16|TRBJ1-5|.
ASSSGVGGNQPQH
>TRBV12-3/TRBV12-4|TRBJ2-2|.
ASSQTDSNTGELF
>TRBV28|TRBJ2-5|.
ASSLAGGGKETQY
>TRBV4-2|TRBJ1-2|.
ASSQERWNYGYT
>TRBV4-1|TRBJ2-7|.
ASSQATGTVNYEQY
>TRBV27|TRBJ2-7|.
ASSLRWAGLAGEAYEQY
>TRBV7-2|TRBJ2-1|.
ASSPRTSGSHEQF
>TRBV29-1|TRBJ2-1|many
SVGSPSEGQGIGRQF
>TRBV12-3/TRBV12-4|TRBJ2-7|.
ANSPGSYEQY
>TRBV9|.|.
ASSVETGGFYEQY
>TRBV9|TRBJ2-7|.
ASSVGEGRFYEQY
>TRBV2|TRBJ2-5|.
ASSESNPGQSPY
>TRBV11-2|TRBJ2-1|.
ASTLEGYEQF
>TRBV23-1|TRBJ1-5|.
ANLGQFNQPQH
>TRBV27|TRBJ1-1|.
ASNYGGYGMNIEAF
>TRBV6-2/TRBV6-3|TRBJ2-4|few
ASSSQKQGATKNIQY
>TRBV7-2|TRBJ1-5|few
ASSPRVDLNQPQH
>TRBV12-3/TRBV12-4|TRBJ2-5|few
ASSRGTSGGETQY
>TRBV27|TRBJ2-1|.
ASSRTSLNNEQF
>TRBV20-1|TRBJ1-2|.
SAFSQGGNSGYT
>TRBV7-8|TRBJ1-5|few
ASSLRSTDYSNQPQH
>TRBV28|TRBJ2-5|.
ASSPWTSGVGKTQY
>TRBV19|TRBJ1-3|once
ASSMTCSGNTIY
>TRBV7-2|TRBJ1-3|few
ASSYAGGSSGNTIY
>TRBV29-1|TRBJ2-1|.
SVEGPSGNEQF
>TRBV7-3|TRBJ2-7|.
ASSFGPAYEQY
>TRBV18|TRBJ2-7|.
ASSPQSQGGREQY
>TRBV29-1|TRBJ2-7|few
SVEGTERTYEQY
>TRBV20-1|TRBJ2-7|.
SASPRGLYEQY
>TRBV20-1|TRBJ2-3|few
SALDSLDTQY
>TRBV12-3/TRBV12-4|TRBJ2-3|once
ASSGRAGADTQY
>TRBV15|TRBJ2-7|few
ATSRDGAVREQY
>TRBV2|TRBJ2-2|.
ASTAKVAANTGELF
>TRBV29-1|TRBJ2-7|many
SVLQGPREQY
>TRBV28|TRBJ2-6|.
ASRMTGSGANVLT
>TRBV21-1|TRBJ1-5|.
AIPYRGESNQPQH
>TRBV20-1|TRBJ2-3|.
SASNGASGIADTQY
>TRBV9|TRBJ1-2|.
ASGERGYT
>TRBV5-1|TRBJ2-1|many
ASSYLSGGAREYNEQF
>TRBV5-1|.|.
ASSEGLVNEQY
>TRBV9|TRBJ2-2|many
ASSAEHAGELF